This passage covers 18 T cell receptor beta chains from one sample sequenced in a study of blood T cells in healthy people across ages. Then a second PCR, running roughly 7 to 11 cycles, was carried out with a sample-barcoded 5' primer and a J-beta primer mix. One entry per CDR3 protein, called by TCRdb with MiXCR from the 5' RACE reads. The profile shows about 750,000 distinct CDR3 sequences, less than 70% of them singletons. Material: blood. The source of these receptors is a man at least 80 years old in good health.

The chain combines TRBV5-1 with TRBJ2-3, with 11 bases fitting TRBD2. CDR3 length: 15 amino acids. V was pared by 5 bases and J by 6 bases, with 8 bases of the junction left unmatched. The V gene's germline CDR1 is SGHRS and CDR2 YFSETQ. Written as DNA, the CDR3 is TGCGCCAGCAGGGGACTAGCGGAAATTTTGGATACGCAGTATTTT. Its protein is CASRGLAEILDTQYF.

The chain couples TRBV2 to TRBJ1-2, with D possibly matching TRBD1 (6 bases). The CDR3 spans 15 residues. The germline CDR1 and CDR2 sequences are SNHLY and FYNNEI. V lost 4 bases, J lost 0 bases, and 12 bases lay in between. The CDR3 DNA sequence: TGTGCCAGCAGTGCTGGACAGACTTCTAACTATGGCTACACCTTC. Protein product: CASSAGQTSNYGYTF.

This chain uses TRBV10-2 with TRBJ1-1; D is ambiguous. Trimming removed 6 bases at V and 4 bases at J, with 9 bases between. There are 12 residues in the CDR3. Germline-derived CDR1 and CDR2 are WSHSY and SAAADI. The DNA of the CDR3 is TGCGCCAGCAGCCCGACCCGCACTGAAGCTTTCTTT. This gives the protein CASSPTRTEAFF.

This clonotype was found a few times. The chain couples TRBV20-1 to TRBJ2-7; D is perhaps TRBD1 or TRBD2 (5 bases each). Per the germline V gene, CDR1 is DFQATT and CDR2 is SNEGSKA (reference sequence). This CDR3 is 14 amino acids long. V was shortened by 4 bases and J by 0 bases, with 13 bases between the two germline ends. CDR3 nucleotide sequence: TGCAGTGCTACCGAGGCAGGGAGCTCCTACGAGCAGTACTTC. Translated: CSATEAGSSYEQYF.

This rearrangement joins TRBV7-2 to TRBJ1-6, with TRBD1 as a possible D gene (5 bases). CDR1 and CDR2 from the germline V gene are SGHTA and FQGNSA. This CDR3 has 14 residues. Trimming took off 6 bases at V and 7 bases at J, with 13 bases between the two ends. CDR3 sequence: CASREGRWNSPLHF. Written as DNA, the CDR3 is TGTGCCAGCAGGGAGGGACGGTGGAATTCACCCCTCCACTTT. Full variable domain (remainder filled in from reference TRBV7-2 and TRBJ1-6): GAGVSQSPSNKVTEKGKDVELRCDPISGHTALYWYRQSLGQGLEFLIYFQGNSAPDKSGLPSDRFSAERTGGSVSTLTIQRTQQEDSAVYLCASREGRWNSPLHFGNGTRLTVT.

This chain joins TRBV6-1 and TRBJ2-1; 9 bases map to TRBD2. Germline V lookup: CDR1 MNHNS, CDR2 SASEGT. This CDR3 is built from 16 residues. With V trimmed by 3 bases and J by 8 bases, 11 bases remained unmatched. The CDR3 reads CASSDLAGKIRDEQFF. CDR3 DNA: TGTGCCAGCAGTGATCTAGCGGGAAAAATTAGGGATGAGCAGTTCTTC.

The V call is TRBV24-1, the J call TRBJ2-5, with TRBD2 matching 9 bases. The germline gives CDR1 KGHDR, CDR2 SFDVKD. V shed 4 bases and J 11 bases; nucleotides not matched to a gene: 16. This CDR3 has 16 residues. This chain's CDR3 is CATSEPLAGVHNEQYF. As DNA, the CDR3 is TGTGCCACCAGTGAGCCGTTAGCGGGAGTACACAATGAGCAGTACTTC.

V gene TRBV27 combines with J gene TRBJ1-2; D might be TRBD1 (6 bases). The V gene lost 3 bases and the J gene lost 4 bases, with 18 bases spanning the gap. From germline, CDR1 is MNHEY and CDR2 SMNVEV (reference sequence). The CDR3 has 16 amino acids. CDR3: CASSFFRGGVGYGYTF. The CDR3 DNA is TGTGCCAGCAGTTTTTTTCGCGGGGGCGTTGGCTATGGCTACACCTTC.

The chain recombines TRBV6-2 or TRBV6-3 with TRBJ2-1; D is possibly TRBD2 (5 bases). This CDR3 is built from 15 residues. CDR1 and CDR2 from the germline V gene are MNHEY and SVGEGT. Trimming removed 6 bases from V and 2 bases from J, with 14 bases in between. The CDR3 protein is CASSTRGAAYNEQFF. CDR3 in DNA: TGTGCCAGCAGCACCCGGGGAGCGGCCTACAATGAGCAGTTCTTC.

The count of this clonotype is one. V usage is TRBV14 and J usage is TRBJ2-1, with D perhaps matching TRBD2 (5 bases). Germline V gene lookup returns CDR1 SGHDN and CDR2 FVKESK. This CDR3 is built from 13 residues. Between the trimmed V and J ends, which lost 5 bases and 8 bases, there was a span of 13 bases. The CDR3 sequence is CASSDPFGDEQFF. The CDR3 DNA reads TGTGCCAGCAGCGACCCCTTCGGGGATGAGCAGTTCTTC.

This clonotype has a single count. The gene calls are TRBV5-5 and TRBJ2-3, with TRBD2 matching over 11 bases. The ends lost 5 bases at V and 14 bases at J; junction bases unmatched: 13. This CDR3 is 14 amino acids long. The germline gives CDR1 SGHKS, CDR2 YYEKEE (reference sequence). The CDR3 protein is CASSTTSGSPSAYF. The CDR3 DNA reads as TGTGCCAGCAGTACAACTAGCGGGAGTCCCTCCGCGTATTTT.

The V call is TRBV29-1, the J call TRBJ2-7; D is ambiguous. CDR1 and CDR2 (germline): SQVTM, ANQGSEA. V was shortened by 7 bases and J by 3 bases, with 16 bases between the two germline ends. The CDR3 loop spans 13 amino acids. In DNA, the CDR3 is TGCAGCGGTGATTCCCCGTGGAACTACGAGCAGTACTTC. It encodes CSGDSPWNYEQYF.

This clonotype was detected only a few times. The chain links TRBV4-1 to TRBJ2-1; 14 nucleotides agree with TRBD2. V gave up 3 bases and J gave up 5 bases; unmatched junction bases: 6. CDR3 length: 17 residues. Germline CDR1 is MGHRA and CDR2 is YSYEKL. The CDR3 DNA reads as TGCGCCAGCAGCCAGCGACTAGCGGGAGGGAAAAACAATGAGCAGTTCTTC. Its protein product is CASSQRLAGGKNNEQFF.

V usage is TRBV29-1 and J usage is TRBJ2-3; the D call may be TRBD1 or TRBD2 (5 bases each). This CDR3 is 13 amino acids long. V lost 5 bases and J lost 14, with 23 bases in between. Germline CDR1 and CDR2: SQVTM and ANQGSEA. The CDR3 sequence: CSVLGNVGGDAYF. The CDR3 DNA reads as TGCAGCGTTTTAGGGAACGTTGGGGGAGACGCGTATTTT.

This chain joins TRBV4-2 and TRBJ2-7; D is ambiguous. This CDR3 is 15 amino acids long. The germline gives CDR1 LGHNA, CDR2 YNFKEQ. V lost 4 bases, J lost 4 bases, and 17 bases lay in between. CDR3: CASSLSILNSYEQYF. The CDR3 coding sequence is TGTGCCAGCAGCCTATCCATCCTTAACTCTTACGAGCAGTACTTC.

The chain carries TRBV11-2 and TRBJ1-4, with TRBD1 matching 7 bases. The CDR3 sequence is 14 residues long. V shed 5 bases, J shed 5 bases, and the junction held 5 bases outside the gene matches. Germline V gene sequence: CDR1 SGHAT, CDR2 FQNNGV. The CDR3 bases are TGTGCCAGCAGCCCGGACAGGATAAATGAAAAACTGTTTTTT. Its protein product is CASSPDRINEKLFF.

The CDR3 spells CSAKGGGAKNIQYF. CDR3 in DNA: TGCAGTGCTAAAGGGGGTGGGGCCAAAAACATTCAGTACTTC. The chain couples TRBV20-1 to TRBJ2-4; D possibly corresponds to TRBD1 (6 bases). Germline V gene lookup returns CDR1 DFQATT and CDR2 SNEGSKA (reference sequence). The CDR3 consists of 14 residues. V dropped 4 bases and J dropped 1 base, with 11 bases sitting between them.

This clonotype has a count of ten or more. This rearrangement joins TRBV20-1 to TRBJ2-4; D perhaps matches TRBD1 (6 bases). Trimming shortened V by 7 bases and J by 1 base, and 11 bases separated the two germline ends. The CDR3 contains 13 residues. Germline lookup yields CDR1 DFQATT and CDR2 SNEGSKA (reference sequence). The CDR3, as DNA: TGCAGTGGGAGCCAGGGGGCCAAAAACATTCAGTACTTC. Encoded protein: CSGSQGAKNIQYF.